The 8 T cell receptor beta chains given below trace back to one sample, sequenced in a study of blood T cell repertoires in COVID-19. The table came from immunoSEQ multiplex PCR; TCRdb's copy has only in-frame clones and leaves some out. The sample carries a few hundred thousand clones, roughly 85% recorded once. Sequenced input: peripheral blood. Every receptor here comes from a woman older than 75 with acute or convalescent COVID-19.

This chain joins TRBV25-1 and TRBJ2-1, with TRBD2 matching 7 bases. The V gene's germline CDR1 is MGHDK and CDR2 SYGVNS. The V gene end was trimmed by 8 bases and the J gene end by 4 bases; junction bases not matched to a gene: 5. The CDR3 is 13 residues long. The CDR3 region is CASETSWYNEQFF. The CDR3 DNA sequence: TGTGCCAGCGAGACTAGCTGGTACAATGAGCAGTTCTTC.

The CDR3 DNA is TGTGCCAGCAGCAACAGGGGAGCCACCACAACTAATGAAAAACTGTTTTTT. It specifies CASSNRGATTTNEKLFF. This rearrangement joins TRBV13 to TRBJ1-4; 7 bases are a match to TRBD1. V lost 5 bases to trimming and J lost 0 bases; unmatched junction nucleotides: 9. Germline CDR1 and CDR2: PRHDT and FYEKMQ (reference sequence). The CDR3 length is 17 residues.

J is TRBJ2-3 and V is TRBV7-2, with TRBD2 as a possible D gene (5 bases). V shed 3 bases and J shed 1 base, with 11 bases lying between them. This CDR3 region has 15 residues. Germline V gene sequence: CDR1 SGHTA, CDR2 FQGNSA. CDR3 nucleotide sequence: TGTGCCAGCAGCTTTAGCTTCGGGGGCACAGATACGCAGTATTTT. Translated, it gives CASSFSFGGTDTQYF.

This chain connects TRBV5-4 to TRBJ1-6; TRBD1 is a possible D gene (6 bases). The germline gives CDR1 SGHNT, CDR2 YYREEE (reference sequence). This CDR3 is built from 17 residues. V was clipped by 4 bases and J by 6 bases, with 20 bases between them. The CDR3 here is CASSSGGAQRRNSPLHF. As DNA, the CDR3 is TGTGCCAGCAGCAGTGGGGGGGCCCAGCGTCGTAATTCACCCCTCCACTTT.

The V and J genes are TRBV5-5 and TRBJ2-7; 9 bases match TRBD1. Trimming removed 5 bases from V and 1 base from J; junction bases left unmatched: 7. CDR1 SGHKS and CDR2 YYEKEE come from the germline V gene (reference sequence). The CDR3 has 15 residues. This CDR3 reads CASRAGTGRSYEQYF. The CDR3 nucleotides are TGTGCCAGCAGGGCCGGGACAGGGAGATCCTACGAGCAGTACTTC.

The chain uses TRBV6-6 and TRBJ1-1; 8 bases line up with TRBD1. V shed 1 base and J 3 bases; nucleotides not matched to a gene: 1. The CDR3 sequence is 14 residues long. The V gene's germline CDR1 is MNHNY and CDR2 SVGAGI (reference sequence). This chain's CDR3 is CASSYLQGDTEAFF. Written as DNA, the CDR3 is TGTGCCAGCAGTTACTTACAGGGGGACACTGAAGCTTTCTTT.

In its sample, this clone was seen once. The chain joins TRBV5-1 to TRBJ2-7, with 11 bases fitting TRBD1. In germline, CDR1 is SGHRS, CDR2 YFSETQ. Trimming cost V 2 bases and J 5 bases; bases outside gene matches: 6. The CDR3 contains 15 residues. CDR3 sequence reads: CASSFRTGGEDEQYF. The CDR3 DNA follows: TGCGCCAGCAGCTTTCGGACAGGGGGCGAGGACGAGCAGTACTTC. The whole variable domain, filled in from reference TRBV5-1 and TRBJ2-7, reads KAGVTQTPRYLIKTRGQQVTLSCSPISGHRSVSWYQQTPGQGLQFLFEYFSETQRNKGNFPGRFSGRQFSNSRSEMNVSTLELGDSALYLCASSFRTGGEDEQYFGPGTRLTVT.

This chain uses TRBV19 with TRBJ1-1, with TRBD1 as a possible D gene (5 bases). The CDR3 runs to 14 residues. The germline V and J ends were trimmed by 5 bases and 3 bases, with 13 bases remaining between them. Per germline, CDR1 LNHDA and CDR2 SQIVND (reference sequence). CDR3 sequence: CASSPRGEDTEAFF. CDR3 nucleotide sequence: TGTGCCAGTAGTCCTCGGGGGGAGGACACTGAAGCTTTCTTT.